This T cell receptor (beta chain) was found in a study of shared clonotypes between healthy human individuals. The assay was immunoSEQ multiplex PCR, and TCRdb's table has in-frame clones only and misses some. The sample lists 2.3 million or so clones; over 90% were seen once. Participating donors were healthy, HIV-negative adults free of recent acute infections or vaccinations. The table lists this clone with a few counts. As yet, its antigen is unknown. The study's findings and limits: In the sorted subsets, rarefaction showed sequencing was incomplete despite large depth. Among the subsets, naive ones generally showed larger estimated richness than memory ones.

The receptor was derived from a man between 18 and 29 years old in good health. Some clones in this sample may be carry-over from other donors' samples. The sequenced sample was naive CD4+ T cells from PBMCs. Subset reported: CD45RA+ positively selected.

The CDR3 DNA reads TGCAGCGCGCCCGTGACCGGGTGGGGGACTGAAGCTTTCTTT. This gives the protein CSAPVTGWGTEAFF. The chain uses TRBV29-1 and TRBJ1-1; tentatively, D is TRBD1 (5 bases). CDR3 length: 14 residues. The V end was cut by 7 bases, the J end by 5 bases, with 20 bases between. Germline V CDR1 and CDR2: SQVTM, ANQGSEA.